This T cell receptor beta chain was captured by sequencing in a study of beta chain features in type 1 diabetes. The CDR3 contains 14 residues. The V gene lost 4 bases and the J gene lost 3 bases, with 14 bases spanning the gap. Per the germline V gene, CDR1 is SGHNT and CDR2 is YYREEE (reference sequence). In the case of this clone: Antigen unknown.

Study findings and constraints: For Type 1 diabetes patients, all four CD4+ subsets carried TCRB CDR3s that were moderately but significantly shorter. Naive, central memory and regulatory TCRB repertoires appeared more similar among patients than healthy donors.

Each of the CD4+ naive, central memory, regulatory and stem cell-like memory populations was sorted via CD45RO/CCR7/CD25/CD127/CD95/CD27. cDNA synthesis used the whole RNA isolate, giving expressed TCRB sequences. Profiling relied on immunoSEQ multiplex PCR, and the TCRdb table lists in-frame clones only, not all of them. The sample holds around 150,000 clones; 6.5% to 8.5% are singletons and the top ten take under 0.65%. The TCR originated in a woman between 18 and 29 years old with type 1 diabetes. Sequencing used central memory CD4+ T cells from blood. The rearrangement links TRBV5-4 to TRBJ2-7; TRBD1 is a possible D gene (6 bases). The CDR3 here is CASSPQQGVYEQYF. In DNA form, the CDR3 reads TGTGCCAGCAGCCCACAACAGGGAGTCTACGAGCAGTACTTC.